Included here is one T cell receptor beta chain sequence, with context. Antigen unknown. This sample is part of a study of OX40 agonist ivuxolimab in advanced cancers. Study-wide context: Two patients with cutaneous melanoma and one with hepatocellular carcinoma, three in total, showed partial responses. Study outcomes and limitations: Clonal expansion by week 6 occurred in CD4+ and CD8+ blood T cells (at 0.1 to 3.0 mg/kg).

Repertoires were generated with immunoSEQ multiplex PCR, while TCRdb's copy carries only in-frame clones and drops some. This table has about 32,000 clones, 81% appearing once. At cycle 4 day 1, cycle 7 day 1, and baseline, blood was sampled. The receptor was isolated from an adult with an advanced solid tumor such as melanoma, head and neck, liver or kidney cancer. Source: CD4+ or CD8+ T cells sorted from blood, taken in a trial of the OX40 agonist ivuxolimab.

The CDR3 nucleotides read TGCGCCAGCAGCCAGGGAAACCTAGCCAAAAACATTCAGTACTTC. Residues: CASSQGNLAKNIQYF. The chain combines TRBV5-1 with TRBJ2-4, with D possibly matching TRBD1 (5 bases). This CDR3 has 15 residues. The V and J ends lost 4 bases and 0 bases respectively, with 11 bases between them. Germline lookup yields CDR1 SGHRS and CDR2 YFSETQ.